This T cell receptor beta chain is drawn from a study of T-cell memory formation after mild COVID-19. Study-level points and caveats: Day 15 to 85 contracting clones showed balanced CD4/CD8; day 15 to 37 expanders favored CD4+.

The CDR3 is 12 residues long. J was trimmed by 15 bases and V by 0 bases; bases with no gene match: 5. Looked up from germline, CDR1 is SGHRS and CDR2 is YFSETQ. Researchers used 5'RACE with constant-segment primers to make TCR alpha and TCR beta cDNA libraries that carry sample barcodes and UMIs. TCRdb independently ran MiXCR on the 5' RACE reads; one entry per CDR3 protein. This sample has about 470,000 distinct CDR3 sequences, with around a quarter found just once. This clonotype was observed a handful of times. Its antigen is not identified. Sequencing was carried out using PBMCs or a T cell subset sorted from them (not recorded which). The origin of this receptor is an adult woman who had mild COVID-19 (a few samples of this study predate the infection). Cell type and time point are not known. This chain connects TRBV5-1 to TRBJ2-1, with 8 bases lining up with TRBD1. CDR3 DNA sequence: TGCGCCAGCAGCTTGGGAAACAGGGGGTTGTTCTTC. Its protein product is CASSLGNRGLFF.